This T cell receptor (beta chain) was captured in a study of cytotoxic CD8 clonotypes in ibrutinib-treated CLL. For the study at large: Patients attained about 25 partial and 2 complete responses; at median about 74 months, around 15 remained remitted while approximately 12 progressed. On average, each sample had some 250,000 productive templates and more than 75,000 productive rearrangements. The study, taken as a whole, reports: Measured clonality at baseline was greater than in age-matched healthy donors and tracked with circulating CD8+ T-cell counts.

Deep sequencing aimed at 1 in 200,000 to 1 in 1 million T cells' resolution. Repertoires were generated with immunoSEQ multiplex PCR, while TCRdb's copy carries only in-frame clones and drops some. The table records 200,000 or so clones, more than 65% of them present only once. The junction had 12 bases not matched to a gene; V was cut back by 3 bases and J by 4 bases. The CDR3 is 16 amino acids. In germline, CDR1 is LGHNA, CDR2 YSLEER. About this clone itself: Its antigen is unknown.

The origin of this receptor is a human donor with chronic lymphocytic leukemia. The V gene is TRBV4-3, the J gene TRBJ2-7; the match to TRBD2 covers 7 bases. Source: PBMCs, taken after 12 months of ibrutinib treatment. CDR3 sequence reads: CASSHGLASGSYEQYF. The CDR3 DNA reads TGCGCCAGCAGCCATGGGTTGGCTAGCGGTTCATACGAGCAGTACTTC.